This T cell receptor (beta chain) was documented in a study of T cells expressing NK-cell markers. This CDR3 is built from 13 residues. Looked up from germline, CDR1 is SNHLY and CDR2 is FYNNEI. TCRdb reworked the 5' RACE reads into one entry per CDR3 protein, no DNA. This table holds 500,000 to 700,000 distinct CDR3 sequences. The clonotype was recovered from a man between 18 and 29 years old in good health. The chain combines TRBV2 with TRBJ1-1. Sequenced sample: blood T cells: a sorted CD56 or NKG2C T cell subset, CD4+ or CD8+ T cells, or bulk PBMC T cells (not recorded which). The CDR3 reads CASTEVTALGAFF. The full variable domain, completed using reference TRBV2 and TRBJ1-1, is EPEVTQTPSHQVTQMGQEVILRCVPISNHLYFYWYRQILGQKVEFLVSFYNNEISEKSEIFDDQFSVERPDGSNFTLKIRSTKLEDSAMYFCASTEVTALGAFFGQGTRLTVV.